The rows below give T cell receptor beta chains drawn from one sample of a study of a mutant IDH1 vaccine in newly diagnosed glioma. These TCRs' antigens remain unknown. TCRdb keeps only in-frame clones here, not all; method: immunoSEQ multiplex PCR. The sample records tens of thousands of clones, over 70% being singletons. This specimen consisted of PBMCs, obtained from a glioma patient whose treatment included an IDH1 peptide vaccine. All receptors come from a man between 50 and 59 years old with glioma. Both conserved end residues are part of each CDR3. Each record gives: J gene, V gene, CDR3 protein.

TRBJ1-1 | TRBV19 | CASSIEAQRGTEAFF
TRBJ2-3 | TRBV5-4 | CASSTDRGLTDTQYF
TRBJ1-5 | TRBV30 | CAWSVSIFQPQHF
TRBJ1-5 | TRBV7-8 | CASSLRTGLGSNQPQHF
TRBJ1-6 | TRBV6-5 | CASSRAAKYNSPLHF
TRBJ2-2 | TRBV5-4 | CASSLLGASNTGELFF
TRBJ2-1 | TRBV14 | CASSLLTEQFF
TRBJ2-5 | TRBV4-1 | CASSQGGRQYQETQYF
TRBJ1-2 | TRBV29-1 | CSSYRGDNYGYTF
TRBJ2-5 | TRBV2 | CASSDQGTQYF
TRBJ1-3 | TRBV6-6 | CATGTGNTIYF
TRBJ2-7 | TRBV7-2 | CASRNNYEQYF
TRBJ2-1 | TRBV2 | CASSPRGVPYNEQFF
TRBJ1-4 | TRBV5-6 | CASSSDTGNNEKLFF
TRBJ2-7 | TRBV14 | CASSPGLWESYEQYF
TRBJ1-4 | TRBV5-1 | CASSFGGLKEKLFF
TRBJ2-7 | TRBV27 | CASSFGQNTYEQYF
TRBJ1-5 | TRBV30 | CAWSVIGPGNQPQHF
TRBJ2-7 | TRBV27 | CASKGTGGNYEQYF
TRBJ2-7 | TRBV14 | CASSQTGPYEQYF
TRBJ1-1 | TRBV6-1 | CASRLEAGRTTEAFF
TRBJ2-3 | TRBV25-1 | CASSGVGGGLSTDTQYF
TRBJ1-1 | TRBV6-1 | CASSEGALGGTNTEAFF
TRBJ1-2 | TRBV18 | CASSPGTPPGGYGYTF
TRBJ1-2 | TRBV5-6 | CASSRDRDRPIYGYTF
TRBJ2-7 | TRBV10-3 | CAISELTQGGEQYF
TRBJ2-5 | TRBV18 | CASSPGGRVQETQYF
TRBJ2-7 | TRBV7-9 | CASSSPRDSHYEQYF
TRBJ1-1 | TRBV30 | CAWRSALTEAFF